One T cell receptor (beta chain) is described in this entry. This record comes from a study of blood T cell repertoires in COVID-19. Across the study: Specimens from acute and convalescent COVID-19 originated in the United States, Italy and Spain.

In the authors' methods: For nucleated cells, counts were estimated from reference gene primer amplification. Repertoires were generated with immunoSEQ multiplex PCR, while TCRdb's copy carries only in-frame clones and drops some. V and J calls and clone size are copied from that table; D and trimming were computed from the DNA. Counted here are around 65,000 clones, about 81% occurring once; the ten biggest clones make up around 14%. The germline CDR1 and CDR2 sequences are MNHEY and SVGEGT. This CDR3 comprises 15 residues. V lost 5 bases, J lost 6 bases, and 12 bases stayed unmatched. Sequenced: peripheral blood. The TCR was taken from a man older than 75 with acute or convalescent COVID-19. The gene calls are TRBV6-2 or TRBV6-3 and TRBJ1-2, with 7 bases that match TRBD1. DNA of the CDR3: TGTGCCAGCAGTCAGACGGACAGGAGAAGAGATGGCTACACCTTC. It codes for CASSQTDRRRDGYTF.